Sequencing of this T cell receptor (beta chain) was carried out in a study of blood T cell repertoires in COVID-19 (dated by TCRdb to the early 2020s). Regarding the complete study: Collaborator samples came from the United States, Italy and Spain and covered acute and convalescent phases of COVID-19. The material from the prospective study consisted of cDNA or gDNA derived from T cells, B-cell-depleted T cells, or PBMCs. Deeply sampled blood TCRbeta repertoires from subjects exposed to, actively infected with, or recovered from COVID-19 were included in the dataset. The repertoires were released in a freely available public database meant as a resource for research on the immune response to SARS-CoV-2. Samples were obtained from the ongoing ImmuneRACE study (first 160 participants) and from over a thousand subjects provided by 6 global collaborators. A de-identified subject ID, COVID-19 status, age in years and sex were almost always included in the sample metadata. HLA class I and class II types, where available, came from metadata supplied by the sample provider rather than from assay-based typing. The investigation overall reported the following: The quantity of clinical and demographic metadata differed by source and by participant and was supplied without curation.

The immunoSEQ Assay, a bias-controlled multiplex PCR, was used to amplify TCRbeta CDR3 regions from genomic DNA. Turning to the authors' computational methods: The number of nucleated cells in each sample was estimated from the amplification of reference gene primers within the assay. To quantify the absolute abundance of each unique TCRbeta CDR3 rearrangement, sequence reads were collapsed and filtered. For each sample, productive Simpson clonality was calculated as the square root of Simpson's diversity index across productive rearrangements. The clones in this table, taken by TCRdb from immuneACCESS, are in-frame only. Not every clone is retained; where verified, under half of the shortfall comes from an unresolved V gene, and the cause of the rest is unknown. For V, J and clone size, that table is used; D and trimming come from the DNA. This sample comprises approximately 300,000 clones, more than 85% of them detected only once. The ten largest clonotypes hold approximately 0.84% of the sample.

About this clone: The target of this receptor is not known. No base-level quality is on record; no much larger clone is a single base apart.

The collaborating institutions used their own protocols to collect whole blood in K2EDTA tubes. For TCRbeta analysis, collaborators shipped samples in one of three forms: frozen whole blood, isolated PBMCs, or DNA extracted from either of those sample types. Taken from the germline V gene, the CDR1 and CDR2 loops are MNHNS and SASEGT. V is pared back by 3 bases and J by 2 bases, with 10 bases lying between the germline termini. The CDR3 runs 14 residues from the cysteine to the phenylalanine. CDR3 DNA is the only sequence kept; it has 42 bases, read in frame from the first base. This sequence uses TRBV6-1 and TRBJ1-1; no D segment can be confidently identified. This receptor was obtained from a man aged 25-45 years with acute or convalescent COVID-19. Sequencing input: peripheral blood. For the CDR3, the sequence is CASSDLGRNTEAFF. The bases are TGTGCCAGCAGTGATCTTGGCAGAAACACTGAAGCTTTCTTT.